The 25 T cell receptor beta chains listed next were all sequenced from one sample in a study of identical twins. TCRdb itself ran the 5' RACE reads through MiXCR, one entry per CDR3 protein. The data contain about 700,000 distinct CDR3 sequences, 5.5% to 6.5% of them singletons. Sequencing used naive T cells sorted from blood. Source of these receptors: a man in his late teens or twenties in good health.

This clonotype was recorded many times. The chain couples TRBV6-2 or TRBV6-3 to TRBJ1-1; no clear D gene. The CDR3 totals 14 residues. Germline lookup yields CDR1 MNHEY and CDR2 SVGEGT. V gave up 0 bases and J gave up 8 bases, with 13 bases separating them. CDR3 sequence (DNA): TGTGCCAGCAGTTACTCGGAGGGCCGGACGGAAGCTTTCTTT. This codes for CASSYSEGRTEAFF.

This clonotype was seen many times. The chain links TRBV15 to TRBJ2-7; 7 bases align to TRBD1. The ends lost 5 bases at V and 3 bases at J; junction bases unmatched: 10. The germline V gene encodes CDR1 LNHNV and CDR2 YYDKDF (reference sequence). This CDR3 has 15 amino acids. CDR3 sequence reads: CATSDRDSRIYEQYF. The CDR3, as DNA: TGTGCCACCAGCGACCGGGACAGCCGAATCTACGAGCAGTACTTC.

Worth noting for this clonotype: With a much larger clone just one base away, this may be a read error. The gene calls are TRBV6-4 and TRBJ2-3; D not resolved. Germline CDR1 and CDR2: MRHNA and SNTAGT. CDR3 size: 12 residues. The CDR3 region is CASIDSMAPKYF. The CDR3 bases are TGTGCCAGCATTGACTCGATGGCCCCTAAGTATTTT.

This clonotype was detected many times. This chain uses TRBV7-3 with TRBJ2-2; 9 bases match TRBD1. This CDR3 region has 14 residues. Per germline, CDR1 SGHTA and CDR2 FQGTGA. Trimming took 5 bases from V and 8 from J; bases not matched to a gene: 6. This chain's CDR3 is CASSATGGAGELFF. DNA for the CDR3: TGTGCCAGCAGCGCCACAGGGGGCGCGGGGGAGCTGTTTTTT.

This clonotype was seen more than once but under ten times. The CDR3 loop is CASSQLAGRQFF. Here the CDR3 DNA reads TGTGCCAGCAGTCAACTAGCGGGGCGGCAGTTCTTC. The gene calls are TRBV25-1 and TRBJ2-1, with 10 bases fitting TRBD2. Looked up from germline, CDR1 is MGHDK and CDR2 is SYGVNS. This CDR3 comprises 12 residues. V was pared by 5 bases and J by 12 bases, with 4 bases of the junction left unmatched.

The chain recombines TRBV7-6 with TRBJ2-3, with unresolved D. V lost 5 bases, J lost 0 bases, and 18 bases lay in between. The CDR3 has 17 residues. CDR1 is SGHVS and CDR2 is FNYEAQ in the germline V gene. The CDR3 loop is CASSLDPPPPSTDTQYF. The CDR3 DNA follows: TGTGCCAGCAGCCTAGATCCACCTCCACCGAGCACAGATACGCAGTATTTT.

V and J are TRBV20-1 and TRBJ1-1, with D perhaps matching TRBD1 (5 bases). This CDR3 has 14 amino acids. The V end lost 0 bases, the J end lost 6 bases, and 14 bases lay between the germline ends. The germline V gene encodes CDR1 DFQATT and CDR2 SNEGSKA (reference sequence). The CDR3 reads CSARDGGDQPEAFF. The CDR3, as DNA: TGCAGTGCTAGAGATGGGGGGGATCAGCCTGAAGCTTTCTTT.

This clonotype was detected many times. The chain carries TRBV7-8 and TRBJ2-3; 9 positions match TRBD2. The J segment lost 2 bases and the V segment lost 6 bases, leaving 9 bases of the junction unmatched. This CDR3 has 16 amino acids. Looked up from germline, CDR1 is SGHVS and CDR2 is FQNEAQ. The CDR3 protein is CASSPRPSGDTDTQYF. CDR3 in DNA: TGTGCCAGCAGTCCTAGACCTAGCGGGGACACAGATACGCAGTATTTT.

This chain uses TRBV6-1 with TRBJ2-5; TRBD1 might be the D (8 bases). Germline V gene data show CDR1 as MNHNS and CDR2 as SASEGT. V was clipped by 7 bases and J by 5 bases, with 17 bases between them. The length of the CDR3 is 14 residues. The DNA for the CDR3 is TGTGCCAGCACCGCCGGACAGGGAGGGGAGACCCAGTACTTC. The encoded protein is CASTAGQGGETQYF.

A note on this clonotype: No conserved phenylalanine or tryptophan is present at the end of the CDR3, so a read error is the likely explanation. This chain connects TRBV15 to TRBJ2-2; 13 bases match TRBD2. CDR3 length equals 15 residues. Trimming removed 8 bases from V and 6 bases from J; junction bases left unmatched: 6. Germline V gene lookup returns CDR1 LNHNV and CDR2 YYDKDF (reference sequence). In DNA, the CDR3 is TGTGCCACCCTGGGACTAGCGGGAAAACCCGGGGAGCTGTTTTTA. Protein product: CATLGLAGKPGELFL.

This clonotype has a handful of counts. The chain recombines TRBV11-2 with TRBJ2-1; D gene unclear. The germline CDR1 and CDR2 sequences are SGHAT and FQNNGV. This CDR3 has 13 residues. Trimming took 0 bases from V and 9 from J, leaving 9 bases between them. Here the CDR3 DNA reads TGTGCCAGCAGCTTAGATCCCCGTACTGAGCAGTTCTTC. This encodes CASSLDPRTEQFF. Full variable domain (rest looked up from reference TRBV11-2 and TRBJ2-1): EAGVAQSPRYKIIEKRQSVAFWCNPISGHATLYWYQQILGQGPKLLIQFQNNGVVDDSQLPKDRFSAERLKGVDSTLKIQPAKLEDSAVYLCASSLDPRTEQFFGPGTRLTVL.

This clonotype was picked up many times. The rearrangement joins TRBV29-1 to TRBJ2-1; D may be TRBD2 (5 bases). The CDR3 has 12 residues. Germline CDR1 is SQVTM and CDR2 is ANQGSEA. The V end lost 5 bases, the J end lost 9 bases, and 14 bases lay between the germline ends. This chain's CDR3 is CSVSGSGGEQFF. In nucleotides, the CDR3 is TGCAGCGTTTCTGGGTCCGGAGGTGAGCAGTTCTTC.

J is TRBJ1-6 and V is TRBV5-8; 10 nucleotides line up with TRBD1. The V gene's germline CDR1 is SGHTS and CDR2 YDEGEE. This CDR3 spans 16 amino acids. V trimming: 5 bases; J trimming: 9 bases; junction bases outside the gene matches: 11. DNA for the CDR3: TGTGCCAGCAGACCCGGGACAGGGGCCTTAACTTCACCCCTCCACTTT. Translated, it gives CASRPGTGALTSPLHF. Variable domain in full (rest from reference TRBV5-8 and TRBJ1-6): EAGVTQSPTHLIKTRGQQATLRCSPISGHTSVYWYQQALGLGLQFLLWYDEGEERNRGNFPPRFSGRQFPNYSSELNVNALELEDSALYLCASRPGTGALTSPLHFGNGTRLTVT.

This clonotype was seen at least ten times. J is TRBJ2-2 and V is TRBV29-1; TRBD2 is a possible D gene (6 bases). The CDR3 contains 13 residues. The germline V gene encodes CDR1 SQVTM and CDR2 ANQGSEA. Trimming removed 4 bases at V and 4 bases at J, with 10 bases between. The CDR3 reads CSVAGRLTGELFF. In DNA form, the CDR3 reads TGCAGCGTTGCCGGGAGACTCACCGGGGAGCTGTTTTTT.

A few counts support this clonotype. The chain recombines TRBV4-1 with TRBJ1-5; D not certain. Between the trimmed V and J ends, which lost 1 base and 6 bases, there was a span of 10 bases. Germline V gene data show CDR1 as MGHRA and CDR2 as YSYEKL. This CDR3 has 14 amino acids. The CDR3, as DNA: TGCGCCAGCAGCCAAGCTCACGATTTTCAGCCCCAGCATTTT. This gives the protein CASSQAHDFQPQHF.

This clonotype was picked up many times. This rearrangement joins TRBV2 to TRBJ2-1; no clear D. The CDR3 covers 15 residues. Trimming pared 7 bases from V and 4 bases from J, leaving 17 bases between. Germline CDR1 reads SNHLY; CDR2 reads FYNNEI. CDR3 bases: TGTGCCAGCAAAAGCGATGTCCAGGATTACAATGAGCAGTTCTTC. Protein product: CASKSDVQDYNEQFF.

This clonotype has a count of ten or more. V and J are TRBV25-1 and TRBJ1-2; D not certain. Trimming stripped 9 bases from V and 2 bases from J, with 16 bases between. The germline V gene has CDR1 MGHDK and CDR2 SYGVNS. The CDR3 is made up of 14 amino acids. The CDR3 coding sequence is TGTGCCAGGAGAGGAGCAACCCGAAACTATGGCTACACCTTC. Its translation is CARRGATRNYGYTF.

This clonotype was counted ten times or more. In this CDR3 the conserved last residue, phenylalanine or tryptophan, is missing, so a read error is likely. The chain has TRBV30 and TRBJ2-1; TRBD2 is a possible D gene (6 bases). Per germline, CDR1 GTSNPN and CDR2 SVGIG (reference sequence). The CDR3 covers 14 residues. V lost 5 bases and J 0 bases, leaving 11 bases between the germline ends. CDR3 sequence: CAWGGPGSYNEQFS. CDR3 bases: TGTGCCTGGGGAGGGCCCGGCTCCTACAATGAGCAGTTCTCC.

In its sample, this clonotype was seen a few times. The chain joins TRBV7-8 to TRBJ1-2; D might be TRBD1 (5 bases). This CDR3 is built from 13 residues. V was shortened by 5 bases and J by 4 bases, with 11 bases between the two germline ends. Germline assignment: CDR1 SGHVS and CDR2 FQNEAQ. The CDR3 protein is CASSTDRRYGYTF. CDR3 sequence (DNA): TGTGCCAGCAGCACAGACAGACGCTATGGCTACACCTTC.

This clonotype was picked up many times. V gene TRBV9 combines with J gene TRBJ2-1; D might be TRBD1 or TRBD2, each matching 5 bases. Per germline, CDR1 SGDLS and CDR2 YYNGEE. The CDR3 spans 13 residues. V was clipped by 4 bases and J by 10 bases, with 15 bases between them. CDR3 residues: CASSNDRGEEQFF. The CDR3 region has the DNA TGTGCCAGCAGCAACGACAGAGGGGAAGAGCAGTTCTTC.

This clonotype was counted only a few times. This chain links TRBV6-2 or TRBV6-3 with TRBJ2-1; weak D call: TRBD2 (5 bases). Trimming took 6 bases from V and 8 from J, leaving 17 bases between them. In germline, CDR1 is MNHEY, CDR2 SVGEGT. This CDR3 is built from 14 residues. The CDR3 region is CASRPGRAVDEQFF. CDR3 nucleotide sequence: TGTGCCAGCAGGCCGGGCCGAGCGGTCGATGAGCAGTTCTTC.

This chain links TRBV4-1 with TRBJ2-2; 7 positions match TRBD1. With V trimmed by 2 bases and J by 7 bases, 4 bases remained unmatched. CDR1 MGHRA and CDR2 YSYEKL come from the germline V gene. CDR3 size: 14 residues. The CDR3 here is CASSQHRGGGELFF. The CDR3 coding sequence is TGCGCCAGCAGCCAACACAGGGGCGGCGGGGAGCTGTTTTTT.

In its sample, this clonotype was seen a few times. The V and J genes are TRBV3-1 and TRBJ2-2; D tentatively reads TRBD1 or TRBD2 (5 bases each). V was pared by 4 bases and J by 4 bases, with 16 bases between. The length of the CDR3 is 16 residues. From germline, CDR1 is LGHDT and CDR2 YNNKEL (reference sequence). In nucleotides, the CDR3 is TGTGCCAGCAGCCTCTCGGGGACCGCCCGCACCGGGGAGCTGTTTTTT. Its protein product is CASSLSGTARTGELFF.

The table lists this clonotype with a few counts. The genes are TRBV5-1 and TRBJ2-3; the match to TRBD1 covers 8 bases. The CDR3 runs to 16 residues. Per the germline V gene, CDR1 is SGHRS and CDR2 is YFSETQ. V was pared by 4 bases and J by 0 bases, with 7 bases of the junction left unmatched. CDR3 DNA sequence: TGCGCCAGCAGCCAACCCAGACAGGGGAGCACAGATACGCAGTATTTT. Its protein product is CASSQPRQGSTDTQYF.

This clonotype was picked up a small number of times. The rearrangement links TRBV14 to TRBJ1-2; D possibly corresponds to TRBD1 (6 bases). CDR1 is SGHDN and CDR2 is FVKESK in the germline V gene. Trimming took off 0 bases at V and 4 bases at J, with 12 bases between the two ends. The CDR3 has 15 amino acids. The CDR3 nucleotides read TGTGCCAGCAGCCAAGATATCTGGGGGCTCTATGGCTACACCTTC. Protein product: CASSQDIWGLYGYTF.